Below are 9 T cell receptor beta chains sequenced from a single sample in a study of T cell repertoires in cytomegalovirus infection. What these receptors recognize is not known. TCRdb used MiXCR to reprocess the reads, holding one entry per CDR3 protein. This sample has a few hundred thousand distinct CDR3 sequences; less than 25% occur once, and the top ten carry 15% to 20%. Specimen: cultured PBMCs, collected from culture after CMV antigen stimulation. Receptor source: a human donor in good health (CMV status not recorded). Some clones in this sample may be carry-over from other donors' samples.

Many counts were recorded for this clonotype. This sequence joins TRBV6-2 or TRBV6-3 and TRBJ1-1, with 7 bases fitting TRBD1. The junction had 7 bases not matched to a gene; V was cut back by 6 bases and J by 9 bases. In germline, CDR1 is MNHEY, CDR2 SVGEGT. The CDR3 has 12 residues. The CDR3 nucleotides read TGTGCCAGCAGCGCTACAGGGGCCCAAGCTTTCTTT. This sequence encodes CASSATGAQAFF.

The rearrangement joins TRBV27 to TRBJ1-5, with 8 bases fitting TRBD1. Trimming removed 6 bases from V and 3 bases from J; junction bases left unmatched: 7. The CDR3 runs to 15 residues. Germline V CDR1 and CDR2: MNHEY, SMNVEV (reference sequence). In DNA, the CDR3 is TGTGCCAGCAGACCTCGGACAGGGTTCAATCAGCCCCAGCATTTT. Amino acid sequence: CASRPRTGFNQPQHF.

V gene TRBV20-1 combines with J gene TRBJ2-2; perhaps TRBD2 as D (5 bases). The CDR3 totals 15 residues. The germline V gene encodes CDR1 DFQATT and CDR2 SNEGSKA (reference sequence). The V end was cut by 1 base, the J end by 2 bases, with 11 bases between. The CDR3 coding sequence is TGCAGTGCTAGAGTCGTCGGGAAAAACACCGGGGAGCTGTTTTTT. Its translation: CSARVVGKNTGELFF.

The rearrangement links TRBV7-2 to TRBJ2-1; TRBD2 agrees at 9 bases. The CDR3 length is 15 residues. Germline CDR1 is SGHTA and CDR2 is FQGNSA. J gave up 4 bases and V 3 bases, and 4 bases lay outside the gene matches. CDR3: CASSFSGSAYNEQFF. Here the CDR3 DNA reads TGTGCCAGCAGCTTTAGCGGGAGCGCTTACAATGAGCAGTTCTTC.

The J gene is TRBJ2-1, the V gene TRBV2; no reliable D call. The CDR3 length is 13 residues. The germline V gene encodes CDR1 SNHLY and CDR2 FYNNEI. V lost 3 bases, J lost 1 base, and 4 bases lay in between. CDR3 bases: TGTGCCAGCAGTGAGCGGTCCTACAATGAGCAGTTCTTC. Its translation: CASSERSYNEQFF.

This clonotype has a handful of counts. J is TRBJ2-6 and V is TRBV25-1; D unresolved. Germline CDR1 reads MGHDK; CDR2 reads SYGVNS. Trimming cost V 4 bases and J 0 bases, with 7 bases left between them. This CDR3 contains 15 residues. The CDR3 spells CASSADNSGANVLTF. The CDR3 DNA sequence: TGTGCCAGCAGTGCCGACAACTCTGGGGCCAACGTCCTGACTTTC.

This clonotype was recorded many times. This chain uses TRBV7-9 with TRBJ2-5; D is perhaps TRBD2 (6 bases). The CDR3 is made up of 15 amino acids. Trimming took off 4 bases at V and 1 base at J, with 13 bases between the two ends. Germline assignment: CDR1 SEHNR and CDR2 FQNEAQ (reference sequence). This CDR3 is CASSSAQGGQETQYF. CDR3 DNA: TGTGCCAGCAGCTCCGCCCAGGGAGGCCAAGAGACCCAGTACTTC.

The V gene is TRBV7-9, the J gene TRBJ2-7; 7 nucleotides agree with TRBD2. V was clipped by 2 bases and J by 2 bases; unmatched bases: 6. The CDR3 has 15 residues. Germline loops: CDR1 SEHNR, CDR2 FQNEAQ (reference sequence). DNA of the CDR3: TGTGCCAGCAGCTTACCCAGCGGGATGACCTACGAGCAGTACTTC. It yields the protein CASSLPSGMTYEQYF.

This clonotype was seen more than once but under ten times. The V and J genes are TRBV7-6 and TRBJ1-1; D call uncertain. The CDR3 is 13 residues long. CDR1 and CDR2 from the germline V gene are SGHVS and FNYEAQ. V dropped 3 bases and J dropped 4 bases, with 9 bases sitting between them. The CDR3 DNA reads TGTGCCAGCAGCTTTATGGGCGGCACTGAAGCTTTCTTT. As protein: CASSFMGGTEAFF.